One and the same sample provided the 30 T cell receptor beta chains below, sequenced in a study of graft-versus-host responses after intestinal transplantation. Sequencing was performed with immunoSEQ multiplex PCR; in TCRdb, only in-frame clones are kept and a portion is missing. The sample records fewer than 100,000 clones, roughly 86% being singletons. Sample: PBMCs, taken 255 days after intestinal transplant. The source is a human patient who received an intestinal transplant, so some T cells may come from the graft donor.

Only a few counts were recorded for this clone. J is TRBJ2-5 and V is TRBV19; TRBD2 matches at 7 bases. Germline assignment: CDR1 LNHDA and CDR2 SQIVND (reference sequence). V lost 4 bases and J lost 4; bases outside the gene matches: 3. This CDR3 region has 13 residues. CDR3 sequence (DNA): TGTGCCAGTAGTACAGGACTAGTAGAGACCCAGTACTTC. Amino acid sequence: CASSTGLVETQYF.

This clone was detected a few times. This chain links TRBV4-1 with TRBJ1-2; 7 bases match TRBD1. This CDR3 region has 15 residues. The V gene's germline CDR1 is MGHRA and CDR2 YSYEKL. J lost 4 bases, V lost 1 base, and 6 bases had no gene match. The CDR3 loop is CASSQGDSAFYGYTF. CDR3 bases: TGCGCCAGCAGCCAAGGGGACAGTGCCTTCTATGGCTACACCTTC.

This clone has just one count. The rearrangement joins TRBV2 to TRBJ1-1; 7 bases map to TRBD1. The germline gives CDR1 SNHLY, CDR2 FYNNEI. CDR3 size: 13 residues. Trimming removed 5 bases from V and 7 bases from J; junction bases left unmatched: 7. For the CDR3, the DNA is TGTGCCAGCAGTTACCGACAGGGTGGTGAAGCTTTCTTT. This sequence encodes CASSYRQGGEAFF. The variable domain in full, completed from reference TRBV2 and TRBJ1-1, reads EPEVTQTPSHQVTQMGQEVILRCVPISNHLYFYWYRQILGQKVEFLVSFYNNEISEKSEIFDDQFSVERPDGSNFTLKIRSTKLEDSAMYFCASSYRQGGEAFFGQGTRLTVV.

The chain couples TRBV27 to TRBJ2-3; D uncertain. The CDR3 has 15 amino acids. Trimming took 6 bases from V and 0 from J, leaving 13 bases between them. Germline CDR1 MNHEY, CDR2 SMNVEV (reference sequence). The CDR3: CASRGSPSSTDTQYF. The CDR3 DNA is TGTGCCAGCAGAGGATCCCCATCTAGCACAGATACGCAGTATTTT.

The chain links TRBV5-1 to TRBJ2-3; 8 bases match TRBD2. The germline gives CDR1 SGHRS, CDR2 YFSETQ. This CDR3 is built from 17 residues. The V gene end was trimmed by 2 bases and the J gene end by 4 bases; junction bases not matched to a gene: 12. The CDR3 region is CASSFHPEAGAADTQYF. The CDR3 nucleotides are TGCGCCAGCAGCTTTCATCCGGAAGCGGGGGCGGCAGATACGCAGTATTTT.

The CDR3 nucleotides read TGTGCCAGCAGGACCAACCCGGATCAGCCCCAGCATTTT. Protein: CASRTNPDQPQHF. The chain joins TRBV2 to TRBJ1-5, with D unclear. The CDR3 runs 13 residues. Germline V gene sequence: CDR1 SNHLY, CDR2 FYNNEI. The V gene lost 6 bases and the J gene lost 5 bases, with 11 bases spanning the gap.

The chain carries TRBV28 and TRBJ1-2, with 8 bases matching TRBD1. CDR1 and CDR2 (germline): MDHEN, SYDVKM. The J segment lost 4 bases and the V segment lost 5 bases, leaving 9 bases of the junction unmatched. This CDR3 comprises 15 residues. The CDR3 region is CASSLSGTGAYGYTF. The CDR3 bases are TGTGCCAGCAGTCTCTCCGGGACAGGCGCCTATGGCTACACCTTC.

V and J are TRBV6-5 and TRBJ2-5; D assignment may be TRBD1 or TRBD2 (5 bases each). V was cut by 8 bases and J by 6 bases, with 19 bases left in between. There are 14 residues in the CDR3. Germline V CDR1 and CDR2: MNHEY, SVGAGI. The CDR3: CASQPLGAEKTQYF. Here the CDR3 DNA reads TGTGCCAGCCAGCCACTCGGGGCTGAAAAGACCCAGTACTTC.

Concerning this clone: Additional DNA sequences in this sample encode the identical CDR3. V and J are TRBV27 and TRBJ2-5; the D gene is possibly TRBD2 (6 bases). Germline V gene data show CDR1 as MNHEY and CDR2 as SMNVEV (reference sequence). Between the trimmed V and J ends, which lost 5 bases and 7 bases, there was a span of 11 bases. This CDR3 contains 12 residues. The chain's CDR3 is CASSPRRGTQYF. The CDR3 DNA reads as TGTGCCAGCAGTCCCCGGAGGGGGACCCAGTACTTC.

This clone was seen a single time. The chain carries TRBV7-8 and TRBJ1-2; 8 nucleotides line up with TRBD1. Germline V gives CDR1 SGHVS, CDR2 FQNEAQ. Trimming at V came to 3 bases and at J to 4 bases, leaving 10 bases not matched to a gene. The CDR3 is 16 residues long. CDR3 in amino acids: CASSLSPGTGLYGYTF. CDR3 nucleotide sequence: TGTGCCAGCAGCTTGTCCCCCGGGACAGGACTCTATGGCTACACCTTC. The whole variable domain, remainder taken from reference TRBV7-8 and TRBJ1-2, is GAGVSQSPRYKVAKRGQDVALRCDPISGHVSLFWYQQALGQGPEFLTYFQNEAQLDKSGLPSDRFFAERPEGSVSTLKIQRTQQEDSAVYLCASSLSPGTGLYGYTFGSGTRLTVV.

The sample holds one count of this clone. The V and J genes are TRBV29-1 and TRBJ2-1; 7 nucleotides align to TRBD2. The CDR3 has 14 amino acids. V lost 3 bases to trimming and J lost 5 bases; unmatched junction nucleotides: 7. Germline loops: CDR1 SQVTM, CDR2 ANQGSEA. The DNA for the CDR3 is TGCAGCGTTGATCGGCGGCTAGCGGACAATGAGCAGTTCTTC. This translates into CSVDRRLADNEQFF.

CDR3 protein: CASSLVRQRASTDTQYF. The CDR3 nucleotides read TGTGCCAGCAGCTTAGTACGGCAGCGAGCAAGCACAGATACGCAGTATTTT. The V gene is TRBV7-4, the J gene TRBJ2-3; D unresolved. There are 17 residues in the CDR3. Trimming stripped 1 base from V and 0 bases from J, with 14 bases between. Germline V gives CDR1 SGHVT, CDR2 SQSDAQ. The entire variable domain, with the rest obtained from reference TRBV7-4 and TRBJ2-3, is as follows: GAGVSQSPRYKVAKRGRDVALRCDSISGHVTLYWYRQTLGQGSEVLTYSQSDAQRDKSGRPSGRFSAERPERSVSTLKIQRTEQGDSAVYLCASSLVRQRASTDTQYFGPGTRLTVL.

This sequence joins TRBV5-4 and TRBJ1-3; TRBD1 is a possible D gene (5 bases). Germline V lookup: CDR1 SGHNT, CDR2 YYREEE (reference sequence). The CDR3 loop spans 15 amino acids. Trimming removed 4 bases at V and 4 bases at J, with 15 bases between. The CDR3: CASSLDGGSGNTIYF. For the CDR3, the DNA is TGTGCCAGCAGCCTCGACGGGGGATCCGGAAACACCATATATTTT.

The chain employs TRBV7-2 and TRBJ1-1; 8 bases align to TRBD1. The CDR3 has 14 amino acids. From germline, CDR1 is SGHTA and CDR2 FQGNSA. Trimming took 6 bases from V and 1 from J; bases not matched to a gene: 4. In nucleotides, the CDR3 is TGTGCCAGCAGGGACAGGGTAGGGAACACTGAAGCTTTCTTT. Amino acids: CASRDRVGNTEAFF.

This chain uses TRBV28 with TRBJ2-1, with 8 bases lining up with TRBD1. Per the germline V gene, CDR1 is MDHEN and CDR2 is SYDVKM. Trimming took 6 bases from V and 0 from J; bases not matched to a gene: 7. This CDR3 contains 16 residues. The CDR3 DNA follows: TGTGCCAGCAGCCGCGACAGGGGTAGCTCCTACAATGAGCAGTTCTTC. It is translated as CASSRDRGSSYNEQFF. Based on the CDR3 plus reference TRBV28 and TRBJ2-1, the full variable domain is DVKVTQSSRYLVKRTGEKVFLECVQDMDHENMFWYRQDPGLGLRLIYFSYDVKMKEKGDIPEGYSVSREKKERFSLILESASTNQTSMYLCASSRDRGSSYNEQFFGPGTRLTVL.

The genes are TRBV30 and TRBJ1-5; a possible D gene is TRBD1 (5 bases). The V and J ends lost 0 bases and 3 bases respectively, with 12 bases between them. This CDR3 has 15 amino acids. CDR1 and CDR2 (germline): GTSNPN, SVGIG (reference sequence). The CDR3 spells CAWSVLGGVNQPQHF. DNA of the CDR3: TGTGCCTGGAGTGTACTCGGGGGGGTCAATCAGCCCCAGCATTTT.

The chain employs TRBV7-9 and TRBJ1-5; weak D call: TRBD1 (5 bases). Germline V lookup: CDR1 SEHNR, CDR2 FQNEAQ (reference sequence). V lost 1 base to trimming and J lost 10 bases, with 8 bases between them. This CDR3 is 12 amino acids long. CDR3 nucleotide sequence: TGTGCCAGCAGCTTAGGGGGACTACCCCAGCATTTT. Translation gives CASSLGGLPQHF.

This clone has only a few counts. Different DNA sequences within this sample yield the same CDR3. This chain joins TRBV5-1 and TRBJ2-3; no clear D gene. The CDR3 covers 14 residues. Germline V lookup: CDR1 SGHRS, CDR2 YFSETQ. V lost 2 bases, J lost 0 bases, and 7 bases lay in between. CDR3 nucleotides: TGCGCCAGCAGCTTAACAGAAAGCACAGATACGCAGTATTTT. Amino acids: CASSLTESTDTQYF.

This clone was detected only once. The chain employs TRBV6-5 and TRBJ2-3; D gene unclear. The germline gives CDR1 MNHEY, CDR2 SVGAGI. The CDR3 contains 14 residues. Trimming cost V 2 bases and J 1 base, with 7 bases left between them. CDR3 DNA: TGTGCCAGCAGTTACACGTCTCGCACAGATACGCAGTATTTT. This translates into CASSYTSRTDTQYF.

This chain joins TRBV5-1 and TRBJ1-2; unclear D gene. Trimming took off 0 bases at V and 8 bases at J, with 11 bases between the two ends. CDR1 and CDR2 from the germline V gene are SGHRS and YFSETQ. There are 13 residues in the CDR3. This CDR3 reads CASSLVGDGGYTF. CDR3 coding DNA: TGCGCCAGCAGCTTGGTCGGGGATGGGGGCTACACCTTC. The full variable domain, its missing parts supplied by reference TRBV5-1 and TRBJ1-2, is KAGVTQTPRYLIKTRGQQVTLSCSPISGHRSVSWYQQTPGQGLQFLFEYFSETQRNKGNFPGRFSGRQFSNSRSEMNVSTLELGDSALYLCASSLVGDGGYTFGSGTRLTVV.

This sequence joins TRBV6-1 and TRBJ1-2, with D hard to call. Germline CDR1 is MNHNS and CDR2 is SASEGT. V lost 6 bases, J lost 2 bases, and 10 bases lay in between. The CDR3 covers 13 residues. In DNA, the CDR3 is TGTGCCAGCAGAGTTACAGAGAACTATGGCTACACCTTC. Encoded protein: CASRVTENYGYTF.

The chain couples TRBV30 to TRBJ2-7; D uncertain. V was cut by 0 bases and J by 4 bases, with 7 bases left in between. Germline CDR1 is GTSNPN and CDR2 is SVGIG (reference sequence). This CDR3 has 12 residues. CDR3 protein: CAWSVLPYEQYF. CDR3 DNA: TGTGCCTGGAGTGTACTCCCATACGAGCAGTACTTC.

This clone is a singleton in its sample. The chain has TRBV5-1 and TRBJ2-7, with a possible D match to TRBD1 (5 bases). This CDR3 comprises 16 residues. The V and J ends lost 0 bases and 0 bases respectively, with 13 bases between them. CDR1 is SGHRS and CDR2 is YFSETQ in the germline V gene. The CDR3 DNA reads TGCGCCAGCAGCTTGGATCCAGGGCAGAGCTCCTACGAGCAGTACTTC. This translates into CASSLDPGQSSYEQYF.

J is TRBJ1-1 and V is TRBV6-5, with 9 bases aligning to TRBD1. Germline V gene lookup returns CDR1 MNHEY and CDR2 SVGAGI. Losses at the gene ends were 2 bases for V and 5 bases for J; bases not matched to a gene: 3. The CDR3 sequence is 14 residues long. CDR3 DNA sequence: TGTGCCAGCAGTTACGGGACAGGGTCAACTGAAGCTTTCTTT. This translates into CASSYGTGSTEAFF.

The V call is TRBV18, the J call TRBJ2-7; TRBD1 is a possible D gene (5 bases). This CDR3 has 14 amino acids. V was shortened by 3 bases and J by 3 bases, with 12 bases between the two germline ends. Germline values: CDR1 KGHSH, CDR2 LQKENI. CDR3 sequence: CASSPGQGDYEQYF. The CDR3 DNA sequence: TGTGCCAGCTCACCGGGGCAGGGCGACTACGAGCAGTACTTC.

V and J are TRBV28 and TRBJ1-2; 7 bases align to TRBD1. In germline, CDR1 is MDHEN, CDR2 SYDVKM. The CDR3 sequence is 15 residues long. V lost 1 base and J lost 4; bases outside the gene matches: 6. This chain's CDR3 is CASSLYRGMGYGYTF. The CDR3, as DNA: TGTGCCAGCAGTTTATACAGGGGAATGGGCTATGGCTACACCTTC.

The chain combines TRBV5-1 with TRBJ1-1; TRBD1 agrees at 7 bases. CDR3 size: 16 residues. Germline values: CDR1 SGHRS, CDR2 YFSETQ. V trimming: 3 bases; J trimming: 6 bases; junction bases outside the gene matches: 14. The CDR3 DNA reads as TGCGCCAGCAGCTACCGAGGCCCAGGACAGGAGGCTGAAGCTTTCTTT. Protein product: CASSYRGPGQEAEAFF.

This clone was recorded once. The rearrangement links TRBV9 to TRBJ2-1; D unresolved. The CDR3 has 15 amino acids. V was clipped by 4 bases and J by 1 base, with 12 bases between them. Germline V CDR1 and CDR2: SGDLS, YYNGEE. The chain's CDR3 is CASSPEEWSYNEQFF. CDR3 bases: TGTGCCAGCAGCCCCGAGGAGTGGTCCTACAATGAGCAGTTCTTC.

The CDR3 reads CASSSFSGAWETQYF. The CDR3 DNA reads TGTGCCAGCAGTTCTTTTTCGGGGGCATGGGAGACCCAGTACTTC. The rearrangement links TRBV28 to TRBJ2-5; D is tentatively TRBD1 or TRBD2 (6 bases each). With 4 bases removed from V and 5 bases from J, the gap between germline ends came to 17 bases. CDR3 length: 15 amino acids. Germline V CDR1 and CDR2: MDHEN, SYDVKM.

The chain links TRBV2 to TRBJ1-1; no clear D gene. This CDR3 contains 14 residues. From germline, CDR1 is SNHLY and CDR2 FYNNEI. Deletions cut 6 bases from V and 5 bases from J, with 16 bases between. The CDR3 nucleotides read TGTGCCAGCAGACCCCACAGTCTGTCAACTGAAGCTTTCTTT. This translates into CASRPHSLSTEAFF. Variable domain in full (rest from reference TRBV2 and TRBJ1-1): EPEVTQTPSHQVTQMGQEVILRCVPISNHLYFYWYRQILGQKVEFLVSFYNNEISEKSEIFDDQFSVERPDGSNFTLKIRSTKLEDSAMYFCASRPHSLSTEAFFGQGTRLTVV.